Listed below are T cell receptor beta chains from one sample, sequenced in a study of CXCR3-negative and CXCR3-positive naive CD8 T cells. TCRdb reanalyzed the 5' RACE reads and collapses them to one entry per CDR3 protein, without DNA. The sample table sets out approximately 90,000 distinct CDR3 sequences. Sequenced material: naive CXCR3+ CD8+ T cells from blood. The receptors shown here come from a human donor in good health. Some clones in this sample may be carry-over from other donors' samples. Both conserved end residues are part of each CDR3. Fields, in order: J gene, V gene, CDR3 protein.

TRBJ2-7	TRBV20-1	CSARDFGGGGYEQYF
TRBJ2-7	TRBV28	CASGEPYEQYF
TRBJ2-4	TRBV12-3/TRBV12-4	CASSFSTENIQYF
TRBJ2-3	TRBV29-1	CSVVRFGQGALTTDTQYF
TRBJ2-1	TRBV7-3	CASSLRQGSYNEQFF
TRBJ2-1	TRBV5-5	CASSANQGWNEQFF
TRBJ1-2	TRBV29-1	CSVPDRAAENGYTF
TRBJ1-1	TRBV4-1	CASRTAGSMNTEAFF
TRBJ2-3	TRBV7-8	CASSDSGRGDTQYF
TRBJ2-3	TRBV27	CASSLPLTDTQYF
TRBJ2-1	TRBV20-1	CSADTGREAYNEQFF
TRBJ2-5	TRBV28	CASSWGVGKTQYF
TRBJ2-3	TRBV5-5	CASSFGGVRDTQYF
TRBJ2-1	TRBV6-1	CASRRTPTVYNEQFF
TRBJ2-1	TRBV6-5	CASTERDEQFF
TRBJ1-1	TRBV11-2	CASSSDIGWGEAFF
TRBJ1-2	TRBV11-2	CASSPRGYGYTF
TRBJ2-3	TRBV12-3/TRBV12-4	CASSTWGVDTQYF
TRBJ2-3	TRBV28	CASSPDRASTDTQYF
TRBJ1-1	TRBV11-2	CASTGTGRGTEAFF